A selection of T cell receptor beta chains follows, all from one sample in a study of shared clonotypes between healthy human individuals. The protocol was immunoSEQ multiplex PCR, while the TCRdb copy is restricted to in-frame clones and leaves out a portion. This table has approximately 340,000 clones, approximately 79% appearing once. The sample comprised memory CD4+ T cells sorted from blood. The receptors were sampled from a man aged 30 to 39 in good health. The CDR3 runs from the conserved cysteine through the conserved F or W. A D gene is named only where the DNA matches it firmly. The size field is filled for only some rows; it gives once, few, many or a size class.

d_call,j_call,clone_size,v_call,cdr3_aa,cdr3_nt
TRBD2,TRBJ2-7,-,TRBV7-8,CASSLAGTSGRVEQYF,TGTGCCAGCAGCTTGGCTGGGACTAGCGGGAGGGTAGAGCAGTACTTC
-,TRBJ2-7,-,TRBV7-9,CASSLGASYEQYF,TGTGCCAGCAGCTTAGGCGCCTCCTACGAGCAGTACTTC
-,TRBJ1-1,-,TRBV4-3,CASSQDQGWTEAFF,TGCGCCAGCAGCCAAGATCAGGGATGGACTGAAGCTTTCTTT
-,TRBJ2-2,-,TRBV18,CASSPPVAGGELFF,TGTGCCAGCTCACCACCGGTCGCTGGCGGGGAGCTGTTTTTT
-,TRBJ2-1,few,TRBV15,CATSREVYNEQFF,TGTGCCACCAGCAGAGAGGTGTACAATGAGCAGTTCTTC
-,TRBJ1-2,-,TRBV10-3,CAISEKAGDYGYTF,TGTGCCATCAGTGAGAAGGCAGGGGACTATGGCTACACCTTC
-,TRBJ2-7,once,TRBV11-2,CASSLARGYEQYF,TGTGCCAGCAGCTTAGCCAGGGGCTACGAGCAGTACTTC
-,TRBJ1-1,-,TRBV2,CASSEGMSSEAFF,TGTGCCAGCAGTGAAGGGATGAGTTCTGAAGCTTTCTTT
TRBD1,TRBJ2-3,-,TRBV7-9,CASSLGDRYTDTQYF,TGTGCCAGCAGCTTAGGGGACAGATACACAGATACGCAGTATTTT
TRBD2,TRBJ2-3,-,TRBV2,CASSPETSGNSVTQYF,TGTGCCAGCAGTCCCGAGACTAGCGGGAATTCAGTTACGCAGTATTTT
TRBD2,TRBJ2-3,-,TRBV10-1,CASSGGLAGGTQYF,TGCGCCAGCAGTGGGGGACTAGCGGGAGGTACGCAGTATTTT
-,TRBJ2-3,few,TRBV7-9,CASSLGGGTPLRADTQYF,TGTGCCAGCAGCTTAGGAGGGGGGACGCCCCTGCGGGCAGATACGCAGTATTTT
TRBD1,TRBJ2-5,few,TRBV4-3,CASSPTPRGETQYF,TGCGCCAGCAGCCCCACGCCCAGGGGGGAGACCCAGTACTTC
-,TRBJ1-1,-,TRBV5-6,CASSYNPVGTEAFF,TGTGCCAGCAGCTACAATCCTGTCGGGACTGAAGCTTTCTTT
-,TRBJ2-3,-,TRBV5-1,CASSFGAGLTDTQYF,TGCGCCAGCAGCTTCGGAGCGGGCCTCACAGATACGCAGTATTTT
TRBD1,TRBJ2-1,-,TRBV12-5,CASGLATGTGDNEQFF,TGTGCTAGTGGTTTGGCCACAGGGACAGGGGACAATGAGCAGTTCTTC
-,TRBJ2-1,-,TRBV7-3,CASSLTSASAEQFF,TGTGCCAGCAGCTTAACGTCGGCGTCGGCTGAGCAGTTCTTC
-,TRBJ2-5,-,TRBV29-1,CSVGAGETQYF,TGCAGCGTTGGGGCAGGAGAGACCCAGTACTTC
TRBD2,TRBJ2-1,-,TRBV7-2,CASTVAGSYNEQFF,TGTGCCAGCACCGTAGCGGGCTCCTACAATGAGCAGTTCTTC
-,TRBJ1-5,-,TRBV7-9,CASGMYQPQHF,TGTGCCAGCGGAATGTACCAGCCCCAGCATTTT
-,TRBJ1-5,-,TRBV30,CAWSAFPGFAQPQHF,TGTGCCTGGAGTGCTTTCCCGGGGTTCGCTCAGCCCCAGCATTTT
-,TRBJ2-3,-,TRBV2,CASSSGSTDTQYF,TGTGCCAGCAGTTCCGGATCCACAGATACGCAGTATTTT
-,TRBJ2-5,-,TRBV5-1,CASSLSVQETQYF,TGCGCCAGCAGCTTGTCGGTCCAAGAGACCCAGTACTTC
TRBD2,TRBJ2-7,-,TRBV5-1,CASSLGVAGGSYEQYF,TGCGCCAGCAGCTTGGGGGTAGCGGGAGGGTCCTACGAGCAGTACTTC
-,TRBJ1-1,few,TRBV5-1,CASRMGIGADTEAFF,TGCGCCAGCAGGATGGGGATAGGAGCGGACACTGAAGCTTTCTTT
-,TRBJ2-1,once,TRBV6-6,CASSYSQGGNEQFF,TGTGCCAGCAGTTACAGTCAGGGTGGAAATGAGCAGTTCTTC
-,TRBJ1-3,-,TRBV7-6,CASSKEGFSGNTIYF,TGTGCCAGCAGCAAAGAAGGGTTCTCTGGAAACACCATATATTTT
TRBD1,TRBJ1-1,-,TRBV29-1,CSVKDRLGTFF,TGCAGCGTTAAGGACAGGCTCGGTACTTTCTTT
TRBD2,TRBJ2-3,-,TRBV29-1,CSVLAGSTDTQYF,TGCAGCGTTCTAGCGGGAAGCACAGATACGCAGTATTTT
-,TRBJ2-5,-,TRBV5-6,CASSPTPYQETQYF,TGTGCCAGCAGCCCGACACCATACCAAGAGACCCAGTACTTC
-,TRBJ1-2,-,TRBV5-4,CASSHAGEGYGYTF,TGTGCCAGCAGCCATGCCGGGGAGGGCTATGGCTACACCTTC
-,TRBJ2-3,-,TRBV20-1,CSARSGDTQYF,TGCAGTGCCCGCTCTGGAGATACGCAGTATTTT
TRBD1,TRBJ1-2,-,TRBV29-1,CSAVGDSFTYGYTF,TGCAGCGCCGTCGGGGACAGCTTTACCTATGGCTACACCTTC